This is a list of T cell receptor beta chains from one sample in a study of response to subunit inactivated influenza vaccine. A single record per CDR3 protein comes from TCRdb applying MiXCR to the RT-PCR reads. This sample has about 240,000 distinct CDR3 sequences; 12% occur once, and the top ten carry about 8%. The material was non-naive T cells sorted from PBMCs, obtained 14 to 15 days before vaccination. The receptor source for this set is a man aged 50 to 60 who received an inactivated influenza vaccine. The CDR3 runs from the conserved cysteine through the conserved F or W. D genes are given only for firm matches. Size values are once, few and many counts, or a class for expanded clones, and some rows have none.

V	J	D	size	DNA	CDR3
TRBV12-3/TRBV12-4	TRBJ2-7	NA	few	TGTGCCAGCAGTTTTGGGTGGGGGAGCTCCTACGAGCAGTACTTC	CASSFGWGSSYEQYF
TRBV27	TRBJ2-5	NA	NA	TGTGCCAGCAGTTGGGGTCAACAAGAGACCCAGTACTTC	CASSWGQQETQYF
TRBV5-1	TRBJ1-3	TRBD1	NA	TGCGCCAGCAGCCCTGGACAGGCCTCTGGAAACACCATATATTTT	CASSPGQASGNTIYF
TRBV12-3/TRBV12-4	TRBJ2-7	TRBD1	many	TGTGCCAGCAGTCGGACAGGGGCAGGGTACGAGCAGTACTTC	CASSRTGAGYEQYF
TRBV7-2	TRBJ2-2	TRBD1	few	TGTGCCAGCAGCGCCCGACAGGGTAACGCCGGGGAGCTGTTTTTT	CASSARQGNAGELFF
TRBV2	TRBJ2-7	NA	NA	TGTGCCAGCAGTGAAGGGGCAGGGACAATATACGAGCAGTACTTC	CASSEGAGTIYEQYF
TRBV4-3	TRBJ2-4	TRBD1	few	TGCGCCAGCAGCCAGAGACAGGGATTAAACATTCAGTACTTC	CASSQRQGLNIQYF
TRBV4-1	TRBJ2-5	TRBD1	many	TGCGCCAGCAGCACCGGACAGGGGGCAACCCAAGAGACCCAGTACTTC	CASSTGQGATQETQYF
TRBV28	TRBJ2-7	TRBD2	few	TGTGCCAGCAGTACTAGCGGAATCTCCTACGAGCAGTACTTC	CASSTSGISYEQYF
TRBV20-1	TRBJ2-7	TRBD1	few	TGCAGTGCTAGAGATAGGAGGACAGGGGGGTTCGAGCAGTACTTC	CSARDRRTGGFEQYF
TRBV7-2	TRBJ2-7	TRBD2	NA	TGTGCCAGCAGCTTTCAGGCGGGAGCAAGGGAGCAGTACTTC	CASSFQAGAREQYF
TRBV3-1	TRBJ1-3	NA	few	TGTGCCAGCAACCAGGGTCGAAACACCATATATTTT	CASNQGRNTIYF
TRBV11-2	TRBJ1-6	NA	NA	TGTGCCAGCAGCTTAAACGATAATTCACCCCTCCACTTT	CASSLNDNSPLHF
TRBV20-1	TRBJ2-1	NA	few	TGCAGTGCTAGCGGGAGCTCCTACAATGAGCAGTTCTTC	CSASGSSYNEQFF
TRBV7-9	TRBJ1-1	NA	many	TGTGCCAGCAGCCGAGGGGCGGGGGCCCCTGAAGCTTTCTTT	CASSRGAGAPEAFF
TRBV28	TRBJ2-3	TRBD2	NA	TGTGCCAGCACCGCTAGCGGGGGGCCTAGCACAGATACGCAGTATTTT	CASTASGGPSTDTQYF
TRBV20-1	TRBJ2-7	TRBD2	few	TGCAGTGGGTCCTCCCTAGCGGGAGGAGGCGAGCAGTACTTC	CSGSSLAGGGEQYF
TRBV20-1	TRBJ1-1	NA	NA	TGCAGTGCTACGAGACAGATTGAAGCTTTCTTT	CSATRQIEAFF
TRBV20-1	TRBJ2-1	TRBD1	many	TGCAGTGCTAGAGGAACACAGGGGTGGGAGCAGTTCTTC	CSARGTQGWEQFF
TRBV20-1	TRBJ2-7	NA	few	TGCAGTGCTAGCCGCCAGCCAGCACAGGAATCCTACGAGCAGTACTTC	CSASRQPAQESYEQYF
TRBV6-1	TRBJ1-1	TRBD1	NA	TGTGCCAGCAGTACGGGACAGGGAGAAGCTTTCTTT	CASSTGQGEAFF
TRBV2	TRBJ1-2	NA	many	TGTGCCAGCAGTCGGGCCCCGGGAGGCTACACCTTC	CASSRAPGGYTF
TRBV3-1	TRBJ2-7	NA	many	TGTGCCAGCAGCCAAGATCCCAGGGGAGGGTACGAGCAGTACTTC	CASSQDPRGGYEQYF
TRBV5-1	TRBJ2-7	NA	few	TGCGCCAGCACCAGCAATCAGGGACTCGAGCAGTACTTC	CASTSNQGLEQYF
TRBV6-1	TRBJ2-5	TRBD2	NA	TGTGCCAGCAGTCCCACAGCGGGAGCCAGAGAGACCCAGTACTTC	CASSPTAGARETQYF
TRBV11-2	TRBJ1-2	NA	NA	TGTGCCAGCAGCTTAGATCTTACGGTATCCTATGGCTACACCTTC	CASSLDLTVSYGYTF
TRBV5-1	TRBJ2-2	TRBD2	NA	TGCGCCAGCAGCTTTAGCGGGGAAACCGGGGAGCTGTTTTTT	CASSFSGETGELFF
TRBV2	TRBJ1-5	NA	NA	TGTGCCAGCAGTGAAAGTGGAGGTCGGGGTCAGCCCCAGCATTTT	CASSESGGRGQPQHF
TRBV27	TRBJ1-2	TRBD1	few	TGTGCCAGCAGTCGACAATTGACAGGGGGTTATGGCTACACCTTC	CASSRQLTGGYGYTF